This entry lists 19 T cell receptor beta chains sequenced from one sample in a study of cytomegalovirus exposure and HLA in healthy donors (TCRdb year 2017). The protocol used for the library was the immunoSEQ multiplex PCR assay. The multiplex PCR relied on a mix of 60 forward primers for TCR Vbeta segments and 13 reverse primers for TCR Jbeta segments. In its TCRdb copy, this immuneACCESS table keeps in-frame sequences only and misses some clones. Where compared with another copy, unresolved V genes explain less than half of these, and the others have no known cause. The sample records under 65,000 clones, roughly 85% of which are singletons. The ten largest clones represent approximately 2.8% of the sample. Sequenced input: PBMCs. Every receptor here comes from a woman under 30 in good health and CMV-seronegative.

V is TRBV10-1 and J is TRBJ2-1; D possibly corresponds to TRBD2 (5 bases). Trimming left V 2 bases short and J 10 bases short, with 15 bases between. The CDR3 totals 14 residues. Germline CDR1 reads WNHNN; CDR2 reads SYGVQD (reference sequence). The CDR3 protein is CASSEPSAGGEQFF. In DNA form, the CDR3 reads TGCGCCAGCAGTGAGCCCTCGGCGGGCGGGGAGCAGTTCTTC.

The chain carries TRBV6-5 and TRBJ2-5; the D gene is possibly TRBD2 (6 bases). Deletions cut 7 bases from V and 1 base from J, with 13 bases between. Germline V gene lookup returns CDR1 MNHEY and CDR2 SVGAGI. The CDR3 is 14 amino acids. DNA of the CDR3: TGTGCCAGCAAGGGGAGGAGGAGCCAAGAGACCCAGTACTTC. It encodes CASKGRRSQETQYF.

This clone was counted a few times. CDR3 DNA: TGTGCCAGCAGTCCGCCAAGGGGGCCCCAGCATTTT. Its protein is CASSPPRGPQHF. V is TRBV28 and J is TRBJ1-5; possible D gene TRBD1, 5 bases. Trimming stripped 5 bases from V and 9 bases from J, with 11 bases between. The CDR3 contains 12 residues. CDR1 and CDR2 (germline): MDHEN, SYDVKM.

This clone was recorded only once. J is TRBJ1-6 and V is TRBV7-9; no clear D. With 4 bases removed from V and 5 bases from J, the gap between germline ends came to 18 bases. The CDR3 contains 17 residues. Germline V gives CDR1 SEHNR, CDR2 FQNEAQ (reference sequence). Here the CDR3 DNA reads TGTGCCAGCAGCTCCCTCGGAGGCACTGATAATAATTCACCCCTCCACTTT. Protein sequence: CASSSLGGTDNNSPLHF.

The chain couples TRBV9 to TRBJ2-1; unclear D gene. The CDR3 loop spans 15 amino acids. Germline loops: CDR1 SGDLS, CDR2 YYNGEE. The germline V and J ends were trimmed by 4 bases and 0 bases, with 11 bases remaining between them. For the CDR3, the DNA is TGTGCCAGCAGCTTAACAGAGAGCTCCTACAATGAGCAGTTCTTC. It specifies CASSLTESSYNEQFF.

The chain combines TRBV7-8 with TRBJ1-2; tentatively, D is TRBD1 (5 bases). The CDR3 contains 15 residues. Germline V CDR1 and CDR2: SGHVS, FQNEAQ. Trimming shortened V by 5 bases and J by 0 bases, and 13 bases separated the two germline ends. For the CDR3, the DNA is TGTGCCAGCAGCGCTCGGGGGGGTTCTAACTATGGCTACACCTTC. It translates to CASSARGGSNYGYTF.

V and J are TRBV27 and TRBJ2-1; 14 bases are a match to TRBD2. CDR3 length equals 14 residues. Germline trimming cut 7 bases from V and 8 bases from J; bases unmatched to any gene: 4. CDR1 is MNHEY, CDR2 SMNVEV, per germline (reference sequence). CDR3 residues: CASTGTSGSYEQFF. The CDR3 DNA reads TGTGCCAGCACCGGGACTAGCGGGAGTTATGAGCAGTTCTTC.

This clone was seen a few times. This chain joins TRBV30 and TRBJ2-1; 12 positions agree with TRBD2. The CDR3 runs to 15 residues. The J segment lost 6 bases and the V segment lost 2 bases, leaving 5 bases of the junction unmatched. From germline, CDR1 is GTSNPN and CDR2 SVGIG (reference sequence). The CDR3 DNA follows: TGTGCCTGGAGTAAATGGACTAGCGGGACCAATGAGCAGTTCTTC. Its translation: CAWSKWTSGTNEQFF.

The genes are TRBV5-1 and TRBJ1-2; D possibly corresponds to TRBD1 (6 bases). Germline V gene sequence: CDR1 SGHRS, CDR2 YFSETQ. This CDR3 is built from 13 residues. Trimming shortened V by 0 bases and J by 8 bases, and 11 bases separated the two germline ends. The CDR3 region has the DNA TGCGCCAGCAGCTTGGACAGGGTCTCAGGCTACACCTTC. Translated: CASSLDRVSGYTF.

This clone was observed once. V is TRBV19 and J is TRBJ2-5; 10 bases are shared with TRBD1. The DNA matches TRBJ2-7 better at its end, which makes the J call doubtful. Per the germline V gene, CDR1 is LNHDA and CDR2 is SQIVND (reference sequence). The CDR3 is 13 amino acids. CDR3 in amino acids: CASSVDRGHEQYF. CDR3 in DNA: TGTGCCAGTAGTGTCGACAGGGGGCACGAGCAGTACTTC.

V gene TRBV10-3 combines with J gene TRBJ2-3; 9 bases are a match to TRBD1. Germline V gene sequence: CDR1 ENHRY, CDR2 SYGVKD. V was clipped by 4 bases and J by 2 bases; unmatched bases: 13. The CDR3 sequence is 18 residues long. The CDR3: CAISGPGTGYSYTDTQYF. CDR3 nucleotides: TGTGCCATCAGTGGCCCCGGGACAGGGTATAGCTACACAGATACGCAGTATTTT.

As concerns this clone: Additional DNA sequences in this sample encode the identical CDR3. V and J are TRBV7-2 and TRBJ2-3; TRBD2 agrees at 8 bases. The V and J ends lost 8 bases and 6 bases, in that order; junction bases with no gene match: 13. The CDR3 extends over 15 amino acids. Germline V gene sequence: CDR1 SGHTA, CDR2 FQGNSA. CDR3 bases: TGTGCCAGCCGTCCAGATGCGGGAGGCTGGGATACGCAGTATTTT. Its translation is CASRPDAGGWDTQYF.

V is TRBV7-2 and J is TRBJ2-3; 7 positions agree with TRBD2. Looked up from germline, CDR1 is SGHTA and CDR2 is FQGNSA. The CDR3 loop spans 15 amino acids. The trim removed 2 bases at V and 2 bases at J, leaving 4 bases unmatched. The CDR3 region has the DNA TGTGCCAGCAGCTTACAGGGACTATACACAGATACGCAGTATTTT. This gives the protein CASSLQGLYTDTQYF.

This clone has a single count. The rearrangement links TRBV9 to TRBJ1-2; TRBD1 might be the D (5 bases). Germline V gives CDR1 SGDLS, CDR2 YYNGEE. Trimming removed 7 bases at V and 3 bases at J, with 19 bases between. This CDR3 spans 15 amino acids. CDR3 residues: CASETSFREDYGYTF. In DNA, the CDR3 is TGTGCCAGCGAGACCTCCTTCAGGGAGGACTATGGCTACACCTTC.

The chain carries TRBV7-9 and TRBJ1-6; possibly TRBD1 for D (6 bases). V was cut by 5 bases and J by 5 bases, with 22 bases left in between. Germline-derived CDR1 and CDR2 are SEHNR and FQNEAQ (reference sequence). The CDR3 covers 18 residues. For the CDR3, the DNA is TGTGCCAGCAGCCGGGGGGGGCTCGGGTCGGGGGATAATTCACCCCTCCACTTT. Translating it yields CASSRGGLGSGDNSPLHF.

V is TRBV7-9 and J is TRBJ2-1; 9 bases map to TRBD2. Trimming removed 5 bases from V and 0 bases from J; junction bases left unmatched: 2. This CDR3 region has 15 residues. Germline loops: CDR1 SEHNR, CDR2 FQNEAQ (reference sequence). Here the CDR3 DNA reads TGTGCCAGCAGCGTTAGCGGGAGCTCCTACAATGAGCAGTTCTTC. This gives the protein CASSVSGSSYNEQFF. The full variable domain, with the rest looked up from reference TRBV7-9 and TRBJ2-1, is DTGVSQNPRHKITKRGQNVTFRCDPISEHNRLYWYRQTLGQGPEFLTYFQNEAQLEKSRLLSDRFSAERPKGSFSTLEIQRTEQGDSAMYLCASSVSGSSYNEQFFGPGTRLTVL.

The V and J genes are TRBV5-6 and TRBJ2-1; TRBD2 matches at 7 bases. CDR1 is SGHDT and CDR2 is YYEEEE in the germline V gene. V was pared by 5 bases and J by 4 bases, with 9 bases of the junction left unmatched. This CDR3 region has 15 residues. CDR3 loop: CASRGRSSGYNEQFF. The CDR3 bases are TGTGCCAGCAGGGGGAGGTCTAGCGGATACAATGAGCAGTTCTTC. Together with reference TRBV5-6 and TRBJ2-1, the CDR3 gives the full variable domain: DAGVTQSPTHLIKTRGQQVTLRCSPKSGHDTVSWYQQALGQGPQFIFQYYEEEERQRGNFPDRFSGHQFPNYSSELNVNALLLGDSALYLCASRGRSSGYNEQFFGPGTRLTVL.

The table lists this clone with a count of one. The rearrangement uses TRBV30 and TRBJ1-3, with a tentative D call TRBD1 (6 bases). Germline lookup yields CDR1 GTSNPN and CDR2 SVGIG (reference sequence). The V and J ends lost 2 bases and 3 bases respectively, with 11 bases between them. The CDR3 is 14 amino acids. This CDR3 is CAWSTLGGGNTIYF. The CDR3 coding sequence is TGTGCCTGGAGTACCCTAGGGGGTGGAAACACCATATATTTT.

The V and J genes are TRBV10-2 and TRBJ2-7; 9 bases fit TRBD1. The CDR3 runs to 15 residues. Trimming took 0 bases from V and 1 from J; bases not matched to a gene: 1. Germline-derived CDR1 and CDR2 are WSHSY and SAAADI. The CDR3 here is CASSESGTGSYEQYF. The CDR3 DNA sequence: TGCGCCAGCAGTGAGTCGGGGACAGGGTCCTACGAGCAGTACTTC.